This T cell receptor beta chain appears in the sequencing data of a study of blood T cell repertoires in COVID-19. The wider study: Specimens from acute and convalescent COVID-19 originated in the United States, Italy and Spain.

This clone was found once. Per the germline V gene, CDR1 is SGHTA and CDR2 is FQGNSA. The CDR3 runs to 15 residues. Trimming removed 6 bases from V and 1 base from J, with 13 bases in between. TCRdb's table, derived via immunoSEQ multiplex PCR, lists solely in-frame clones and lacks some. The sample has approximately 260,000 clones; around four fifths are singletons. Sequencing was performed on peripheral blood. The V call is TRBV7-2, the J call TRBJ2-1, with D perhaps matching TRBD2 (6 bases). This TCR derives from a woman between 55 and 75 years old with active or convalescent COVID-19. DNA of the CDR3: TGTGCCAGCAGTACCGGAGGGGTTTCCTACAATGAGCAGTTCTTC. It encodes CASSTGGVSYNEQFF.